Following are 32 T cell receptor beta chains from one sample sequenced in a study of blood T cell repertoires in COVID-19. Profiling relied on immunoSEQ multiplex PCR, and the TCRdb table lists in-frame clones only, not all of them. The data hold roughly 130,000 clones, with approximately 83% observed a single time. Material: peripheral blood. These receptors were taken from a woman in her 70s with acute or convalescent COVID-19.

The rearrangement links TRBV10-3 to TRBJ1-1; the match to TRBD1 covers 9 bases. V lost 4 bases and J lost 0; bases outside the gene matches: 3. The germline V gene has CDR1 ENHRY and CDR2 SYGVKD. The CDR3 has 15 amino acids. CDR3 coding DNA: TGTGCCATCAGTGGGGACAGGGCGCTGAACACTGAAGCTTTCTTT. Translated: CAISGDRALNTEAFF.

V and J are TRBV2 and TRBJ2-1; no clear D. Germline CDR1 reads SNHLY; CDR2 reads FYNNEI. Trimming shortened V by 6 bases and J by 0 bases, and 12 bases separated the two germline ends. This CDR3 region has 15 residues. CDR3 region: CASRERVSSYNEQFF. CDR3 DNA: TGTGCCAGCAGGGAACGGGTGAGCTCCTACAATGAGCAGTTCTTC.

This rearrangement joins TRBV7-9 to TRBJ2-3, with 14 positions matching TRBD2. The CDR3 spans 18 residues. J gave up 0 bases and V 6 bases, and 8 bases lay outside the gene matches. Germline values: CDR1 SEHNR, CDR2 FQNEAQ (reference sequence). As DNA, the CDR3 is TGTGCCAGCAGATTGGGGACTAGCGGGGGCCGTAGCACAGATACGCAGTATTTT. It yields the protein CASRLGTSGGRSTDTQYF.

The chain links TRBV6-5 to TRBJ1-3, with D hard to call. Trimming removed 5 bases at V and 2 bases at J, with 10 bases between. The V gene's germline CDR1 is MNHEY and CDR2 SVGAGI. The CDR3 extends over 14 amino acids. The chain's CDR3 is CASSPSPTGNTIYF. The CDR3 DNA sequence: TGTGCCAGCAGTCCAAGCCCTACTGGAAACACCATATATTTT.

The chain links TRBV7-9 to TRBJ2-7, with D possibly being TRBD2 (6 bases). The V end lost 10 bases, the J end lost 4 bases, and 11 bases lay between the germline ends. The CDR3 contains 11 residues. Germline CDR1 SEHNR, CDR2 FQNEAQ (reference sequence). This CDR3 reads CATLAGYEQYF. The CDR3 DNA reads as TGTGCCACCCTCGCGGGGTACGAGCAGTACTTC.

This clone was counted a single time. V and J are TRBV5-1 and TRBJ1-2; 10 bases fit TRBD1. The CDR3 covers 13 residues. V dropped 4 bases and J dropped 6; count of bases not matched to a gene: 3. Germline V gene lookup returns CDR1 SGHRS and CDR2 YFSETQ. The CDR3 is CASSIGQGDGYTF. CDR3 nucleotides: TGCGCCAGCAGCATAGGACAGGGGGATGGCTACACCTTC. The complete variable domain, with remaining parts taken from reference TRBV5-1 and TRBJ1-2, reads KAGVTQTPRYLIKTRGQQVTLSCSPISGHRSVSWYQQTPGQGLQFLFEYFSETQRNKGNFPGRFSGRQFSNSRSEMNVSTLELGDSALYLCASSIGQGDGYTFGSGTRLTVV.

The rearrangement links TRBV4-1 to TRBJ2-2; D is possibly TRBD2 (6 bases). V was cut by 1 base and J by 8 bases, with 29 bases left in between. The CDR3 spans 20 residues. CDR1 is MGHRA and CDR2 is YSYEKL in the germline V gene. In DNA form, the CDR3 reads TGCGCCAGCAGCCAAGTTTCAAGGCTTGGTCGGCGGGGCCTATGGGGGGAGCTGTTTTTT. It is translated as CASSQVSRLGRRGLWGELFF.

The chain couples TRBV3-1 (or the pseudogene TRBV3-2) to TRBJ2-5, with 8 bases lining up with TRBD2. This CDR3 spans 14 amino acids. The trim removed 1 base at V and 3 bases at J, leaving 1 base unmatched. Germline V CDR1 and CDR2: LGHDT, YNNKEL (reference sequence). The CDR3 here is CASSQGLAKETQYF. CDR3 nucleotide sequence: TGTGCCAGCAGCCAAGGACTAGCGAAAGAGACCCAGTACTTC.

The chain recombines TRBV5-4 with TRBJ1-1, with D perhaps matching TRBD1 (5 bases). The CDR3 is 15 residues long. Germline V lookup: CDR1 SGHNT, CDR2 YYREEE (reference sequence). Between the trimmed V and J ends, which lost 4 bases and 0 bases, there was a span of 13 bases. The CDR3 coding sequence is TGTGCCAGCAGCCCGACAGAGTTCATGAACACTGAAGCTTTCTTT. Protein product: CASSPTEFMNTEAFF.

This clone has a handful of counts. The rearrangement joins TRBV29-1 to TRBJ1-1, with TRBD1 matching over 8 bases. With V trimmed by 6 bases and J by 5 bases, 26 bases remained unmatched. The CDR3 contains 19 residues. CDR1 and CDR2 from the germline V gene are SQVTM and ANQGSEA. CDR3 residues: CSVAPGVIGTGGRFTEAFF. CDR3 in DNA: TGCAGCGTCGCACCAGGGGTAATCGGGACAGGAGGGAGATTTACTGAAGCTTTCTTT.

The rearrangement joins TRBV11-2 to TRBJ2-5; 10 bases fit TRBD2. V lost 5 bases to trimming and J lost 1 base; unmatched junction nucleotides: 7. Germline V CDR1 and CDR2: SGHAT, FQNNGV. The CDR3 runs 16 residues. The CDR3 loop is CASSVGIAGGQETQYF. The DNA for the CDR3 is TGTGCCAGCAGCGTGGGGATAGCGGGGGGCCAAGAGACCCAGTACTTC.

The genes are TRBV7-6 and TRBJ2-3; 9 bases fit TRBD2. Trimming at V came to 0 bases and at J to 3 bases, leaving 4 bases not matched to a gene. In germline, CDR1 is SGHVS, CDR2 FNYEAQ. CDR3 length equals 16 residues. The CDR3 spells CASSLAASGATDTQYF. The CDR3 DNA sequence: TGTGCCAGCAGCTTAGCGGCTAGCGGGGCAACAGATACGCAGTATTTT. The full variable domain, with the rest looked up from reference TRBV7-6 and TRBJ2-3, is GAGVSQSPRYKVTKRGQDVALRCDPISGHVSLYWYRQALGQGPEFLTYFNYEAQQDKSGLPNDRFSAERPEGSISTLTIQRTEQRDSAMYRCASSLAASGATDTQYFGPGTRLTVL.

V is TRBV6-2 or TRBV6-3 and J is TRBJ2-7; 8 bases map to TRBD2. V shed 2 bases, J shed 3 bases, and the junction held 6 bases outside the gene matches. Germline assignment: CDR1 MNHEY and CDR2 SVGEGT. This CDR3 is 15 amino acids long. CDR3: CASSYVSSGYYEQYF. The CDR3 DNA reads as TGTGCCAGCAGTTACGTGTCTAGCGGGTACTACGAGCAGTACTTC.

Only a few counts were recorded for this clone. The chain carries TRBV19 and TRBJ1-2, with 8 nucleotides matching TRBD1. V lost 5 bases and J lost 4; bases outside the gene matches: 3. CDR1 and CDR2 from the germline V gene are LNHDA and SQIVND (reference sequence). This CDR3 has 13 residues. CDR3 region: CASSPTGVYGYTF. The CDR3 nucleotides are TGTGCCAGTAGTCCGACAGGGGTCTATGGCTACACCTTC.

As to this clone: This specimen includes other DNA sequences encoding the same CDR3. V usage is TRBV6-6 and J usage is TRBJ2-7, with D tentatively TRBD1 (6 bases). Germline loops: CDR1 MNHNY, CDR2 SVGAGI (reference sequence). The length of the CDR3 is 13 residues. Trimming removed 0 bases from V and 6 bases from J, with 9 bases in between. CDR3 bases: TGTGCCAGCAGTTACTCTGGGGGCGGCGAGCAGTACGTC. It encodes CASSYSGGGEQYV.

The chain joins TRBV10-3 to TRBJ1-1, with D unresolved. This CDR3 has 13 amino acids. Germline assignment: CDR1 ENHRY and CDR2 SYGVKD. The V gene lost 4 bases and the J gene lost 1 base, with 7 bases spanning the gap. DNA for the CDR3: TGTGCCATCAGTGTGGAGGGGAACACTGAAGCTTTCTTT. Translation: CAISVEGNTEAFF.

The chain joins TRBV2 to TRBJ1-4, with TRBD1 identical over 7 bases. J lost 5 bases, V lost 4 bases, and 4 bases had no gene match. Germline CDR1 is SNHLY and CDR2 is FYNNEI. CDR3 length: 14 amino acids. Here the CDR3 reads CASSVRGKNEKLFF. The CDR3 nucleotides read TGTGCCAGCAGTGTCAGGGGGAAGAATGAAAAACTGTTTTTT.

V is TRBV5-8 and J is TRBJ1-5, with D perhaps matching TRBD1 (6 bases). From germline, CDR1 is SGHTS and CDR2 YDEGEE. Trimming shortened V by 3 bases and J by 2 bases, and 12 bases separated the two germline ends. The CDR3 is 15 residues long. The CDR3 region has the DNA TGTGCCAGCAGCTGGAGGCCAGGGGGCAATCAGCCCCAGCATTTT. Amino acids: CASSWRPGGNQPQHF.

CDR3 nucleotides: TGTGCCACCAGCAGACCAGGAACTGACTATGGCTACACCTTC. Its translation is CATSRPGTDYGYTF. The chain recombines TRBV15 with TRBJ1-2; no clear D. Germline CDR1 LNHNV, CDR2 YYDKDF (reference sequence). Between the trimmed V and J ends, which lost 2 bases and 3 bases, there was a span of 10 bases. CDR3 length: 14 residues.

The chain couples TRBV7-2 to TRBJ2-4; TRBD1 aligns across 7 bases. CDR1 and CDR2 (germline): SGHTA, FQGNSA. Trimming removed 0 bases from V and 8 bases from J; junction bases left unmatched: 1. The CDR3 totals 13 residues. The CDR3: CASSLAGTDIQYF. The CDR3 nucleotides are TGTGCCAGCAGCTTAGCGGGGACAGACATTCAGTACTTC.

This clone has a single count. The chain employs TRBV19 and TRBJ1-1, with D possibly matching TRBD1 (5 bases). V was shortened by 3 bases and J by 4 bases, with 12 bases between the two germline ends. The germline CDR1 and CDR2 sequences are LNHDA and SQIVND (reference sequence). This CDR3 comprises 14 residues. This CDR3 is CASSMAGPFTEAFF. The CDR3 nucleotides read TGTGCCAGTAGTATGGCAGGGCCCTTCACTGAAGCTTTCTTT.

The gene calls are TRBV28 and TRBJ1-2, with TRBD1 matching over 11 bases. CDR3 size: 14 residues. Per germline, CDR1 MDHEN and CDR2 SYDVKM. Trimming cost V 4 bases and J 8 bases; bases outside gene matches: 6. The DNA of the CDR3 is TGTGCCAGCAGTTCCACCGGGACAGGGGGAGGCTACACCTTC. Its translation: CASSSTGTGGGYTF.

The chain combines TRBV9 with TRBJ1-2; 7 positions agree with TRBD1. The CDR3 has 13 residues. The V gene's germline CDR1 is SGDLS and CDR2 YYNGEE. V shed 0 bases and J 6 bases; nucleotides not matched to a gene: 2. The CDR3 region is CASSVGQGDGYTF. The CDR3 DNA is TGTGCCAGCAGCGTAGGACAGGGAGATGGCTACACCTTC.

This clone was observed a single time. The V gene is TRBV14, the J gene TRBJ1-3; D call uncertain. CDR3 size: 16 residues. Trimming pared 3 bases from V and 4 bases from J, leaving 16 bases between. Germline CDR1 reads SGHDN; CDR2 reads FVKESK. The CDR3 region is CASSHRHPALGNTIYF. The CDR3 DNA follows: TGTGCCAGCAGCCATCGACACCCTGCGCTCGGAAACACCATATATTTT.

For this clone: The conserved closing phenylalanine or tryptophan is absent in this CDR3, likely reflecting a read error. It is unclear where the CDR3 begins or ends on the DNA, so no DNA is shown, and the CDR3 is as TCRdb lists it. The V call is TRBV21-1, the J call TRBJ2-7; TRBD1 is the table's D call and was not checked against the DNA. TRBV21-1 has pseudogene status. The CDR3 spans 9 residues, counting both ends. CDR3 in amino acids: CASSNTPGQ.

CDR3 in amino acids: CASSRTDQAQETQYF. The DNA of the CDR3 is TGTGCCAGCAGCCGGACTGACCAGGCCCAAGAGACCCAGTACTTC. The rearrangement links TRBV5-6 to TRBJ2-5, with D possibly TRBD2 on 5 matching bases. The CDR3 runs 15 residues. Germline V gene data show CDR1 as SGHDT and CDR2 as YYEEEE. V was shortened by 4 bases and J by 1 base, with 14 bases between the two germline ends.

The CDR3 DNA sequence: TGTGCCAGCAGCACGACAGGGGGAGGTGGAAACACCATATATTTT. Its translation: CASSTTGGGGNTIYF. The gene calls are TRBV7-3 and TRBJ1-3; 9 bases fit TRBD1. Germline CDR1 reads SGHTA; CDR2 reads FQGTGA. CDR3 length: 15 residues. Trimming cost V 5 bases and J 3 bases; bases outside gene matches: 5.

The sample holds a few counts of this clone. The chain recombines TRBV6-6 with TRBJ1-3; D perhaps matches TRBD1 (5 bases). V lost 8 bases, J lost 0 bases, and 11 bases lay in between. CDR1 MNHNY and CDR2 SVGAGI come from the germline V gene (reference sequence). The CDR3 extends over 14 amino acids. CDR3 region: CASARTSSGNTIYF. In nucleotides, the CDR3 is TGTGCCAGCGCAAGGACATCCTCTGGAAACACCATATATTTT.

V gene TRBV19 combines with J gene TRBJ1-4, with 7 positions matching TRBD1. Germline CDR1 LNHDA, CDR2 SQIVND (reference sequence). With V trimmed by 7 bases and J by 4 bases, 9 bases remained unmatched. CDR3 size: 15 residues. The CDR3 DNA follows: TGTGCCAGTATTGCGACGGGACAGAGTAATGAAAAACTGTTTTTT. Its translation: CASIATGQSNEKLFF.

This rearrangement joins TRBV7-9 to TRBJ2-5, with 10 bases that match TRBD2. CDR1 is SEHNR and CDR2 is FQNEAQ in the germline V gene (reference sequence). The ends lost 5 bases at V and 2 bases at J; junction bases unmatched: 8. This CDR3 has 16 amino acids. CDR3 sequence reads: CASSPFISGGQETQYF. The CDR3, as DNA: TGTGCCAGCAGCCCATTCATTAGCGGGGGGCAAGAGACCCAGTACTTC.

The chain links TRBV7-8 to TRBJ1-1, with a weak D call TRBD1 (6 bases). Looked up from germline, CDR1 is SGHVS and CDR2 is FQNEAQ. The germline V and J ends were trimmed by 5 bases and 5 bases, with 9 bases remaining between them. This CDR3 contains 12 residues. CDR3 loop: CASSEQGTEAFF. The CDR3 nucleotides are TGTGCCAGCAGCGAACAGGGTACTGAAGCTTTCTTT.

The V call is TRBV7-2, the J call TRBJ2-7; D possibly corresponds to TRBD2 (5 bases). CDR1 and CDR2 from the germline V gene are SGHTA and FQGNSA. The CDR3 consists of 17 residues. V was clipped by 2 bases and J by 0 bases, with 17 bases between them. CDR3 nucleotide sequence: TGTGCCAGCAGCTTATCGATACGGGAAGCTTACTCCTACGAGCAGTACTTC. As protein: CASSLSIREAYSYEQYF.